A selection of T cell receptor beta chains follows, all from one sample in a study of blood T cell repertoires in COVID-19. Generated by immunoSEQ multiplex PCR, the TCRdb table keeps only in-frame clones and is missing some. The profile shows over 200,000 clones, over 70% of them singletons. Source material: peripheral blood. The receptors come from an elderly woman with acute or convalescent COVID-19. CDR3s include the opening cysteine and the closing phenylalanine or tryptophan. D genes are given only for firm matches. Clone size is given for some rows only: seen once, a few or many times, or a class if the clone is expanded.

j_gene	v_gene	len	d_gene	abundance	CDR3nt	CDR3aa
TRBJ1-2	TRBV2	12	TRBD1	NA	TGTGCCAGCAGTGAAACAGGGGGAGGCTACACCTTC	CASSETGGGYTF
TRBJ1-2	TRBV5-1	14	TRBD1	NA	TGCGCCAGCAGCCCGACAGGGGATGGCTATGGCTACACCTTC	CASSPTGDGYGYTF
TRBJ1-4	TRBV4-1	15	NA	NA	TGCGCCAGCAGCCAAGATCAACTGACTAATGAAAAACTGTTTTTT	CASSQDQLTNEKLFF
TRBJ1-6	TRBV4-3	16	NA	few	TGCGCCAGCAGCCAAGGAGGAGCAGGGTGGAATTCACCCCTCCACTTT	CASSQGGAGWNSPLHF
TRBJ2-5	TRBV6-4	17	TRBD2	NA	TGTGCCAGCAGTGACCCCCGGCGGACTAGCGGTAAAGAGACCCAGTACTTC	CASSDPRRTSGKETQYF
TRBJ2-1	TRBV27	18	TRBD2	NA	TGTGCCAGCAGTTTTCTCTGGACTAGCGGGAGAAGGCGCAATGAGCAGTTCTTC	CASSFLWTSGRRRNEQFF
TRBJ1-6	TRBV3-1/TRBV3-2	15	TRBD1	few	TGTGCCAGCAGCCAAGGACAGGGAGAAGGATCACCCCTCCACTTT	CASSQGQGEGSPLHF
TRBJ2-7	TRBV28	13	NA	NA	TGTGCCAGCAGTCTCAACAGGGATTTCGAGCAGTACTTC	CASSLNRDFEQYF
TRBJ1-2	TRBV7-9	13	NA	once	TGTGCCAGCAGCTACACAGGGAACTATGGCTACACCTTC	CASSYTGNYGYTF
TRBJ1-5	TRBV25-1	15	TRBD1	NA	TGTGCCAGCAGTGCCTCAGGGACAGTCAATCAGCCCCAGCATTTT	CASSASGTVNQPQHF
TRBJ1-4	TRBV6-5	15	NA	few	TGTGCCAGCGGCATGGGGCCAGGGAGGAATGAAAAACTGTTTTTT	CASGMGPGRNEKLFF
TRBJ2-7	TRBV6-5	11	NA	NA	TGTGCCAGCACGCAGGCCTACGAGCAGTACTTC	CASTQAYEQYF
TRBJ1-2	TRBV6-4	16	TRBD1	NA	TGTGCCAGCAGTGACGGCTCCGGGACAGGGGGCCATGGCTACACCTTC	CASSDGSGTGGHGYTF
TRBJ1-1	TRBV5-1	18	TRBD1	NA	TGCGCCAGCAGCATAGCTCCGGGACAGGGGGCTAGGAACACTGAAGCTTTCTTT	CASSIAPGQGARNTEAFF
TRBJ2-1	TRBV7-2	13	NA	NA	TGTGCCAGCAATAGTCTAGCTCTCAATGAGCAGTTCTTC	CASNSLALNEQFF
TRBJ2-3	TRBV7-2	14	NA	few	TGTGCCAGCAGCTTGACTGCTAGCACAGATACGCAGTATTTT	CASSLTASTDTQYF
TRBJ1-5	TRBV19	15	NA	NA	TGTGCCAGTAGTCCCCGTACAGAGGCCCGGGGGCCCCAGCATTTT	CASSPRTEARGPQHF
TRBJ2-1	TRBV9	15	TRBD2	NA	TGTGCCAGCAGCCCCGCCGGGACTAGCTACAATGAGCAGTTCTTC	CASSPAGTSYNEQFF
TRBJ2-1	TRBV6-4	13	NA	NA	TGTGCCAGCAGCTCAGGGGAAAACAATGAGCAGTTCTTC	CASSSGENNEQFF
TRBJ1-2	TRBV30	12	TRBD1	NA	TGTGCCTGGGGCCAAGACAGGGAGGATAAGACCTTC	CAWGQDREDKTF
TRBJ2-4	TRBV6-2/TRBV6-3	16	NA	NA	TGTGCCAGCAGTTACTTGGCGGGACTAGCCAAAAACATTCAGTACTTC	CASSYLAGLAKNIQYF
TRBJ2-5	TRBV3-1/TRBV3-2	12	NA	NA	TGTGCCAGCAGCCTCGAGTATCGGACCCAGTACTTC	CASSLEYRTQYF
TRBJ1-2	TRBV6-2/TRBV6-3	14	NA	NA	TGTGCCAGCAGTTCTGTCAGGGCCGGCTATGGCTACACCTTC	CASSSVRAGYGYTF
TRBJ1-2	TRBV19	15	NA	once	TGTGCCAGTAGTACAGACGTGCAGGGATCCTATGGCTACACCTTC	CASSTDVQGSYGYTF
TRBJ2-5	TRBV11-2	15	TRBD2	NA	TGTGCCAGCAGATTACATAGCGGGCTGGGAGAGACCCAGTACTTC	CASRLHSGLGETQYF
TRBJ2-3	TRBV6-5	14	NA	NA	TGTGCCAGCAGTTACGGGACTCTCGGAGATACGCAGTATTTT	CASSYGTLGDTQYF
TRBJ1-5	TRBV3-1/TRBV3-2	15	NA	few	TGTGCCAGCAGCCCGGGGTTGCGGGTGGGTCAGCCCCAGCATTTT	CASSPGLRVGQPQHF
TRBJ1-2	TRBV6-1	13	NA	few	TGTGCCAGCAGTGACCCCTCCCCCTATGGCTACACCTTC	CASSDPSPYGYTF
TRBJ1-1	TRBV18	15	NA	NA	TGTGCCAGCTCACCTTCGACAGGCTTCATTTCTGAAGCTTTCTTT	CASSPSTGFISEAFF
TRBJ1-6	TRBV19	14	TRBD1	NA	TGTGCCAGCCGGGACAGGGGTAATAATTCACCCCTCCACTTT	CASRDRGNNSPLHF
TRBJ1-6	TRBV24-1	14	NA	NA	TGTGCCACCTACACAGGGTTAAGGAGTTCACCCCTCCACTTT	CATYTGLRSSPLHF
TRBJ1-1	TRBV7-2	14	NA	NA	TGTGCCAGCAGCTTACGCAGGGCAAACACTGAAGCTTTCTTT	CASSLRRANTEAFF
TRBJ1-4	TRBV7-9	15	NA	NA	TGTGCCAGCAGCTCCTCCAGGGGTTTAGGTGAAAAACTGTTTTTT	CASSSSRGLGEKLFF
TRBJ2-1	TRBV4-3	14	NA	NA	TGCGCCAGCAGCCAAGGGGCCGGACAGACTGAGCAGTTCTTC	CASSQGAGQTEQFF
TRBJ2-3	TRBV4-3	16	TRBD2	NA	TGCGCCAGCAGCCAACTAGCGGGGGGGAGCACAGATACGCAGTATTTT	CASSQLAGGSTDTQYF
TRBJ1-2	TRBV7-2	15	NA	medium-sized	TGTGCCAGCAGCTTAGGGCAGGGCCGATACTATGGCTACACCTTC	CASSLGQGRYYGYTF
TRBJ2-1	TRBV7-9	16	TRBD1	few	TGTGCCAGCAGCTTTCTACCTCGGACAGGGGGCAATGAGCAGTTCTTC	CASSFLPRTGGNEQFF
TRBJ2-5	TRBV29-1	13	NA	NA	TGCAGCGTTGACCCCAGGGTAGGAGAGACCCAGTACTTC	CSVDPRVGETQYF
TRBJ1-1	TRBV25-1	17	TRBD1	NA	TGTGCCAGCAGTGAATTGGGAGACAGGGGTCAGAACACTGAAGCTTTCTTT	CASSELGDRGQNTEAFF
TRBJ2-1	TRBV11-2	16	NA	NA	TGTGCCAGCAGCTTATATGGGAGCATCTCCTACAATGAGCAGTTCTTC	CASSLYGSISYNEQFF
TRBJ2-1	TRBV15	14	NA	few	TGTGCCACCAGTAGCGCTAGCTCCTACAATGAGCAGTTCTTC	CATSSASSYNEQFF
TRBJ1-1	TRBV24-1	16	TRBD1	NA	TGTGCCACCAGTGAGCCCCACAGGGGAGAAGGCACTGAAGCTTTCTTT	CATSEPHRGEGTEAFF